Given below is one T cell receptor (beta chain) in context. The germline gives CDR1 LNHDA, CDR2 SQIVND (reference sequence). This CDR3 is built from 16 residues. V gave up 6 bases and J gave up 3 bases, with 15 bases separating them. Sequenced by immunoSEQ multiplex PCR; TCRdb stores in-frame clones only, minus some. Altogether some 180,000 clones are present, more than 70% being singletons, with the ten largest covering around 8%. This entry comes from a study of blood T cell repertoires in COVID-19. What was sequenced was peripheral blood. The chain has TRBV19 and TRBJ1-6; D gene ambiguous. This TCR was sampled from an older woman with acute or convalescent COVID-19. The CDR3 bases are TGTGCCAGTAGGCGGACTGATGGGATCTATAATTCACCCCTCCACTTT. It is translated as CASRRTDGIYNSPLHF.